Only a few counts were recorded for the clone carrying this T cell receptor (beta chain). This sample was taken from a study of blood T cell repertoires in COVID-19. About the research overall: Italy, Spain and the United States were the sources of the convalescent and acute COVID-19 samples. Sample material is recorded as cDNA or gDNA derived from T cells, B-cell-depleted T cells, or PBMCs.

The CDR3 is 17 amino acids. The germline V and J ends were trimmed by 3 bases and 4 bases, with 18 bases remaining between them. Germline CDR1 MNHNS, CDR2 SASEGT. Authors' methods: Nucleated cell number was recorded as an estimate derived from reference gene primer amplification. TCRdb's table, derived via immunoSEQ multiplex PCR, lists solely in-frame clones and lacks some. For V, J and clone size, that table is used; D and trimming come from the DNA. The table has about 220,000 clones, around 80% seen once. The rearrangement uses TRBV6-1 and TRBJ2-2; possibly TRBD1 for D (7 bases). Sequences were obtained from peripheral blood. This TCR derives from a woman between 65 and 79 years old with acute or convalescent COVID-19. The CDR3 region has the DNA TGTGCCAGCAGTGATTTCGACAGGGCGGGGAGCACCGGGGAGCTGTTTTTT. Protein sequence: CASSDFDRAGSTGELFF.